A selection of T cell receptor beta chains follows, all from one sample in a study of shared clonotypes between healthy human individuals. Sequencing was performed with immunoSEQ multiplex PCR; in TCRdb, only in-frame clones are kept and a portion is missing. Of some 2,500,000 clones listed, 85% to 95% are singletons. Input material: naive CD4+ T cells from PBMCs. The receptors stem from a man aged 18 to 30 in good health. Some clones in this sample may be carry-over from other donors' samples. Each CDR3 is given with its conserved first and last residue. A D gene is named only where the DNA matches it firmly. Where a row states a size, it is once, few, many or the class of an expanded clone; other rows omit it.

j_gene | d_gene | abundance | v_gene | CDR3nt | CDR3aa
TRBJ1-3 | - | - | TRBV30 | TGTGCCTGGAGTGTCGGGGTCGCCTCTGGAAACACCATATATTTT | CAWSVGVASGNTIYF
TRBJ2-1 | - | - | TRBV27 | TGTGCCAGCAGCCTAAGCTTGCGATTGAGGCAGTTCTTC | CASSLSLRLRQFF
TRBJ2-3 | - | - | TRBV7-2 | TGTGCCAGCAGCCAAACAGGGTTGAGCACAGATACGCAGTATTTT | CASSQTGLSTDTQYF
TRBJ2-2 | - | - | TRBV6-5 | TGTGCCAGCACCAGAACGCAGAACACCGGGGAGCTGTTTTTT | CASTRTQNTGELFF
TRBJ2-1 | TRBD2 | - | TRBV5-7 | TGTGCCAGCAGGGCCCGATTTGGCGGGAGAAGGCTTGATGAGCAGTTCTTC | CASRARFGGRRLDEQFF
TRBJ2-1 | TRBD2 | - | TRBV4-1 | TGCGCCAGCAGCAGGCCCGGGACTAGCGGCAATGAGCAGTTCTTC | CASSRPGTSGNEQFF
TRBJ2-1 | TRBD2 | - | TRBV28 | TGTGCCAGCAGTCCTCCACGGGGGGGGTACAATGAGCAGTTCTTC | CASSPPRGGYNEQFF
TRBJ2-3 | TRBD2 | - | TRBV7-9 | TGTGCCAGCAGCTCCACGCAGACTAGCTTAGATACGCAGTATTTT | CASSSTQTSLDTQYF
TRBJ1-3 | - | - | TRBV18 | TGTGCCAGCTCACCAACACTCTCACAGGGAAATTCTGGAAACACCATATATTTT | CASSPTLSQGNSGNTIYF
TRBJ2-3 | - | - | TRBV7-2 | TGTGCCAGCAGCTTAGTGTTTACAAGGGATACGCAGTATTTT | CASSLVFTRDTQYF
TRBJ1-4 | TRBD1 | once | TRBV11-2 | TGTGCCAGCAGCTTAGGACAGGGAGCGGAAAAACTGTTTTTT | CASSLGQGAEKLFF
TRBJ2-1 | - | - | TRBV2 | TGTGCCAGCAGTGAACAGGGCGGAAATGAGCAGTTCTTC | CASSEQGGNEQFF
TRBJ1-2 | - | - | TRBV18 | TGTGCCAGCTCACCAGCAGGGGCGCAATATGGCTACACCTTC | CASSPAGAQYGYTF
TRBJ2-7 | TRBD2 | - | TRBV18 | TGTGCCAGCTCACAGACTAGCGGGAGGGCGTACGAGCAGTACTTC | CASSQTSGRAYEQYF
TRBJ1-4 | TRBD1 | - | TRBV29-1 | TGCAGCGCCGGGGACAGGGAATGGGCAAAACTGTTTTTT | CSAGDREWAKLFF
TRBJ2-4 | TRBD2 | - | TRBV28 | TGTGCCAGCAGTTTAAGTAGCGGGCCAGCCAAAAACATTCAGTACTTC | CASSLSSGPAKNIQYF
TRBJ2-2 | - | - | TRBV5-1 | TGCGCCAGCAGCTCTTTAATAGGAGACACCGGGGAGCTGTTTTTT | CASSSLIGDTGELFF
TRBJ1-3 | - | - | TRBV7-2 | TGTGCCAGCAGCTTTGACCCCGGAGGAAACACCATATATTTT | CASSFDPGGNTIYF
TRBJ1-2 | - | - | TRBV6-6 | TGTGCCAGCAGTTACGACAAACAGGAGAACTATGGCTACACCTTC | CASSYDKQENYGYTF
TRBJ2-3 | TRBD2 | - | TRBV28 | TGTGCCAGCAGTCGCGGGGGGGAGAGCACAGATACGCAGTATTTT | CASSRGGESTDTQYF
TRBJ1-4 | - | - | TRBV20-1 | TGCAGTGCTGGGAGGGGGGGAAAACTGTTTTTT | CSAGRGGKLFF
TRBJ1-6 | TRBD1 | once | TRBV7-9 | TGTGCCAGCAGCCCCCGGCAGGGGGCGAATTCACCCCTCCACTTT | CASSPRQGANSPLHF
TRBJ1-3 | - | - | TRBV28 | TGTGCCAGCAGGGGGATTTTGAGTGGAAACACCATATATTTT | CASRGILSGNTIYF
TRBJ2-2 | - | - | TRBV7-8 | TGTGCCAGCAGCGGCTGGGGGAACACCGGGGAGCTGTTTTTT | CASSGWGNTGELFF
TRBJ2-1 | TRBD1 | - | TRBV2 | TGTGCCAGCAGCCCGGACAGGGGGGCCTACAATGAGCAGTTCTTC | CASSPDRGAYNEQFF
TRBJ2-6 | TRBD1 | - | TRBV27 | TGTGCCAGCAGTTTCTCAAGTCCCGGGACAGGGTTCAGCGGGGCCAACGTCCTGACTTTC | CASSFSSPGTGFSGANVLTF
TRBJ2-1 | TRBD2 | once | TRBV9 | TGTGCCAGCAGCCCTAGCGGGACTAGCCTGAATGAGCAGTTCTTC | CASSPSGTSLNEQFF
TRBJ1-5 | - | - | TRBV19 | TGTGCCAGTAGTATGGGTACAACCAGCAATCAGCCCCAGCATTTT | CASSMGTTSNQPQHF
TRBJ1-5 | - | - | TRBV11-2 | TGTGCCAGCAGCTTAGATCGGGGGTGGGGACAGCCCCAGCATTTT | CASSLDRGWGQPQHF
TRBJ2-7 | - | - | TRBV7-8 | TGTGCCAGCAGCTTAGACCTTCAAACCTACGAGCAGTACTTC | CASSLDLQTYEQYF
TRBJ2-7 | - | - | TRBV29-1 | TGCAGCGTTGATTTGGGGGGCCACGGTTCGCAATACGAGCAGTACTTC | CSVDLGGHGSQYEQYF
TRBJ1-5 | - | - | TRBV5-1 | TGCGCCAGCAGCCCGGATGGGTCCATCAATCAGCCCCAGCATTTT | CASSPDGSINQPQHF
TRBJ1-2 | - | few | TRBV18 | TGTGCCAGCTCACCAACGGGGCCTTCGGAGGGCTACACCTTC | CASSPTGPSEGYTF
TRBJ2-7 | TRBD1 | - | TRBV4-3 | TGCGCCAGCAGCGTACAATCGGGACAGAACTACGAGCAGTACTTC | CASSVQSGQNYEQYF
TRBJ2-1 | - | once | TRBV18 | TGTGCCAGCTCGCCCCTCATACGGAGGCAGGATGGGCAGTTCTTC | CASSPLIRRQDGQFF
TRBJ2-3 | TRBD1 | - | TRBV9 | TGTGCCAGCAGCGTCGGACAGGGGTCAGATACGCAGTATTTT | CASSVGQGSDTQYF
TRBJ2-3 | - | - | TRBV5-1 | TGCGCCAGCAGCCCGGAAGCCCGCACAGATACGCAGTATTTT | CASSPEARTDTQYF
TRBJ2-7 | TRBD1 | once | TRBV7-8 | TGTGCCAGCAGCTTAGACGGGGACAGGGTCTCAGTTGGGCAGTACTTC | CASSLDGDRVSVGQYF
TRBJ1-1 | - | - | TRBV10-3 | TGTGCCATCAGTGAGTCGTCCCTGGGTTTGATCCCTGAAGCTTTCTTT | CAISESSLGLIPEAFF
TRBJ2-7 | TRBD2 | - | TRBV10-1 | TGCGCCAGCAGGCCTAGCGGGAGCTACGAGCAGTACTTC | CASRPSGSYEQYF
TRBJ1-2 | - | - | TRBV27 | TGTGCCAGGATTCATGGCTACACCTTC | CARIHGYTF
TRBJ1-1 | TRBD1 | - | TRBV6-6 | TGTGCCAGCACGGACAGGCCGAACACTGAAGCTTTCTTT | CASTDRPNTEAFF
TRBJ2-7 | - | - | TRBV5-1 | TGCGCCAGCGGGGATCAGCCGCCTCTCGGGTCCTACGAGCAGTACTTC | CASGDQPPLGSYEQYF
TRBJ1-2 | - | - | TRBV11-2 | TGTGCCAGCAGCTTCGGGAGGGGATTGGACTATGGCTACACCTTC | CASSFGRGLDYGYTF
TRBJ2-1 | - | - | TRBV5-1 | TGCGCCAGCAGCGCCGGGACGGACAGCTCCTACAATGAGCAGTTCTTC | CASSAGTDSSYNEQFF
TRBJ1-1 | - | - | TRBV6-5 | TGTGCCAGCAGTTACTCAATTAGGAAGGAAGGCACTGAAGCTTTCTTT | CASSYSIRKEGTEAFF
TRBJ1-3 | TRBD1 | - | TRBV4-3 | TGCGCCAGCAGCCCCCGACCGGGACAGAGCGCTGGAAACACCATATATTTT | CASSPRPGQSAGNTIYF
TRBJ2-2 | TRBD2 | - | TRBV7-7 | TGTGCCAGCAACTTTGGGGGAGGGCCGGGGACCGGGGAGCTGTTTTTT | CASNFGGGPGTGELFF
TRBJ2-1 | - | - | TRBV15 | TGTGCCACCAGCAGACTGAACGCCCGACTAGTAGAGCAGTTCTTC | CATSRLNARLVEQFF
TRBJ2-7 | - | - | TRBV28 | TGTGCCAGCAGTTTTTCCACCTACGAGCAGTACTTC | CASSFSTYEQYF
TRBJ2-2 | - | - | TRBV28 | TGTGCCAGCAGCCCAAGACCCGGGGAGCTGTTTTTT | CASSPRPGELFF